This T cell receptor (beta chain) originates from a study of CD8+CD57+ T cells in acquired aplastic anemia. Template material for TCR beta VDJ and CDR3 profiling consisted of genomic DNA. MiXCR was run by TCRdb on the reads, yielding one entry per CDR3 protein. This sample has fewer than 200,000 distinct CDR3 sequences, with about 45% found just once. The V gene lost 0 bases and the J gene lost 4 bases, with 11 bases spanning the gap. Germline V gene sequence: CDR1 SGHRS, CDR2 YFSETQ. The CDR3 totals 15 residues. The authors sequenced patients whose flow cytometry had shown CD8+CD57+ cell expansion. Acquired aplastic anemia of severe grade affected all patients.

The receptor's source is a human donor with aplastic anemia. The sequencing input was sorted CD4+, CD8+, or CD8+CD57+ T cells (not recorded which) from PBMCs. The rearrangement joins TRBV5-1 to TRBJ2-1, with TRBD1 as a possible D gene (7 bases). The CDR3 is CASSLAGGQYNEQFF. CDR3 DNA sequence: TGCGCCAGCAGCTTGGCCGGGGGACAGTACAATGAGCAGTTCTTC.